This TCR beta chain was identified in a study of Ad26.COV2.S vaccination and SARS-CoV-2 variants. Overall study context: Ad26.COV2.S shots went into the muscle once or twice, 56 days apart.

Profiled with immunoSEQ multiplex PCR; TCRdb holds only in-frame clones, not every one. This table has 400,000 to 450,000 clones, 90% appearing once. Treatment noted: approximately 18 received Ad26.COV2.S at low or high dose, single or two shots; a few received placebo; per-sample allocation not given. Samples came from day 63 after the first vaccine or placebo injection. The material sequenced was peripheral blood, taken in a trial of Ad26.COV2.S vaccine versus placebo. The TCR sequence derives from a person between 18 and 60 years old who received the Ad26.COV2.S COVID-19 vaccine or a placebo.

CDR3 loop: CASSVEGRDFNEQFF. The CDR3 DNA is TGTGCCAGCAGCGTAGAGGGGCGGGATTTCAATGAGCAGTTCTTC. This chain joins TRBV9 and TRBJ2-1, with a possible D match to TRBD2 (6 bases). This CDR3 region has 15 residues. Per germline, CDR1 SGDLS and CDR2 YYNGEE. Trimming removed 0 bases at V and 6 bases at J, with 13 bases between.